This entry is about one T cell receptor beta chain. Its specificity is unknown. The data are from a study of blood T cells in healthy people across ages. Study in general: About one barcoded beta molecule per two T cells was the capture yield of template switching. Study-wide points: Roughly linear declines in TCR beta diversity per million T cells occurred with age.

For the second PCR, which ran for about 7 to 12 cycles, a sample-barcoded 5' primer and a J-beta primer mix were used. TCRdb redid the calling of the 5' RACE reads with MiXCR, one entry per CDR3 protein. The sample carries around 1,100,000 distinct CDR3 sequences, roughly two fifths recorded once. The V end was cut by 3 bases, the J end by 0 bases, with 9 bases between. The CDR3 runs 14 residues. The V gene's germline CDR1 is SGHRS and CDR2 YFSETQ. The chain is built from TRBV5-1 and TRBJ1-2, with a tentative D call TRBD1 (5 bases). Sequencing was performed on blood. The TCR originated in a man aged 18 to 29 in good health. CDR3 bases: TGCGCCAGCAGCTCCGCGACAGCTAACTATGGCTACACCTTC. Amino acids: CASSSATANYGYTF.